Each of the 11 T cell receptor beta chains below was sequenced from the same sample in a study of blood T cell repertoires in COVID-19. Data came from immunoSEQ multiplex PCR; TCRdb stores just in-frame clones and leaves some out. The sample consists of 260,000 or so clones, under 90% of them appearing once. Sequenced: peripheral blood. These receptors were taken from a human donor in a cohort sampled during active COVID-19.

This clone was picked up a small number of times. The rearrangement joins TRBV11-2 to TRBJ1-2, with D uncertain. The length of the CDR3 is 14 residues. Germline values: CDR1 SGHAT, CDR2 FQNNGV. Between the trimmed V and J ends, which lost 6 bases and 1 base, there was a span of 12 bases. The CDR3 protein is CASSLAGNNYGYTF. Here the CDR3 DNA reads TGTGCCAGCAGTCTCGCGGGGAATAACTATGGCTACACCTTC.

The CDR3 nucleotides are TGTGCCACCAGTGACGGCGGAACAGGGGGAAGCACAGATACGCAGTATTTT. Protein sequence: CATSDGGTGGSTDTQYF. This rearrangement joins TRBV24-1 to TRBJ2-3; 8 nucleotides align to TRBD1. V shed 4 bases and J 0 bases; nucleotides not matched to a gene: 8. Germline lookup yields CDR1 KGHDR and CDR2 SFDVKD. The CDR3 has 17 residues.

J is TRBJ2-7 and V is TRBV29-1; 10 positions match TRBD2. Trimming took 7 bases from V and 2 from J; bases not matched to a gene: 5. The CDR3 is 13 residues long. Germline CDR1 SQVTM, CDR2 ANQGSEA. This CDR3 is CSAASGGAYEQYF. As DNA, the CDR3 is TGCAGCGCAGCTAGCGGGGGAGCCTACGAGCAGTACTTC.

The chain carries TRBV11-2 and TRBJ2-2, with a tentative D call TRBD2 (6 bases). Germline V gene data show CDR1 as SGHAT and CDR2 as FQNNGV. This CDR3 is built from 14 residues. Trimming cost V 6 bases and J 1 base, with 9 bases left between them. The CDR3 nucleotides read TGTGCCAGCAGGTCGACTAGGAACACCGGGGAGCTGTTTTTT. Residues: CASRSTRNTGELFF.

Details on this clone: Other DNA sequences within the sample encode an identical CDR3. The chain carries TRBV6-5 and TRBJ1-2; no clear D gene. Looked up from germline, CDR1 is MNHEY and CDR2 is SVGAGI. This CDR3 region has 15 residues. V lost 0 bases and J lost 2, with 10 bases in between. CDR3 nucleotide sequence: TGTGCCAGCAGTTACTCGGGCGGGTTCAACTATGGCTACACCTTC. Residues: CASSYSGGFNYGYTF.

The count of this clone is one. The chain employs TRBV9 and TRBJ1-4, with D possibly TRBD1 on 5 matching bases. Trimming stripped 2 bases from V and 4 bases from J, with 9 bases between. The germline V gene encodes CDR1 SGDLS and CDR2 YYNGEE. This CDR3 has 14 amino acids. The CDR3 reads CASSVGQINEKLFF. In DNA form, the CDR3 reads TGTGCCAGCAGCGTGGGGCAGATTAATGAAAAACTGTTTTTT.

The chain joins TRBV2 to TRBJ2-2, with 7 nucleotides matching TRBD1. The CDR3 covers 14 residues. V lost 7 bases, J lost 3 bases, and 5 bases stayed unmatched. CDR1 SNHLY and CDR2 FYNNEI come from the germline V gene. CDR3 DNA sequence: TGTGCCAGCAAGAGACAGGGTGACACCGGGGAGCTGTTTTTT. Protein: CASKRQGDTGELFF.

This clone was seen many times. The chain combines TRBV4-3 with TRBJ2-7; the D is unclear. Germline CDR1 reads LGHNA; CDR2 reads YSLEER. The V gene lost 0 bases and the J gene lost 2 bases, with 8 bases spanning the gap. The CDR3 runs 14 residues. The CDR3 spells CASSQELRAYEQYF. The CDR3, as DNA: TGCGCCAGCAGCCAAGAATTACGGGCCTACGAGCAGTACTTC.

The V and J genes are TRBV11-3 and TRBJ2-3; D is undetermined. The CDR3 has 13 amino acids. Germline values: CDR1 SGHNT, CDR2 YENEEA. V dropped 0 bases and J dropped 8 bases, with 9 bases sitting between them. CDR3 nucleotide sequence: TGTGCCAGCAGCTTAGATGGGCCCTCTACGCAGTATTTT. It translates to CASSLDGPSTQYF.

This sequence joins TRBV4-2 and TRBJ2-2; D uncertain. The CDR3 is 15 residues long. The V and J ends lost 6 bases and 1 base respectively, with 12 bases between them. The germline CDR1 and CDR2 sequences are LGHNA and YNFKEQ. DNA of the CDR3: TGTGCCAGCAGTCATATAGGAGAGAACACCGGGGAGCTGTTTTTT. It specifies CASSHIGENTGELFF.

The gene calls are TRBV19 and TRBJ1-1; the D is unclear. The CDR3 covers 13 residues. V lost 6 bases and J 0 bases, leaving 8 bases between the germline ends. Germline values: CDR1 LNHDA, CDR2 SQIVND (reference sequence). CDR3: CASSHTMNTEAFF. In DNA form, the CDR3 reads TGTGCCAGTAGCCACACGATGAACACTGAAGCTTTCTTT.